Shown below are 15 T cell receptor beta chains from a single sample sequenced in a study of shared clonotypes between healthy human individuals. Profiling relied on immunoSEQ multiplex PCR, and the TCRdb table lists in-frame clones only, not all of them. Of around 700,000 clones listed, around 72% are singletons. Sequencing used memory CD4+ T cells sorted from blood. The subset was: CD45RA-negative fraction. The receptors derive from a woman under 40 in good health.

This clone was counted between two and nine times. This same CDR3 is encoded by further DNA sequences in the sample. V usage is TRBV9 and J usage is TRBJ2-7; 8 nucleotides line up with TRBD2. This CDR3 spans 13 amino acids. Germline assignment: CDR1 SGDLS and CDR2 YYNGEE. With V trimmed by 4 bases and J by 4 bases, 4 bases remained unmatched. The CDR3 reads CASSPPSGYEQYF. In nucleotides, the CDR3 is TGTGCCAGCAGCCCACCTAGCGGGTACGAGCAGTACTTC.

CDR3: CASSQWDENYEQYF. CDR3 bases: TGCGCCAGCAGTCAATGGGACGAGAACTACGAGCAGTACTTC. This sequence joins TRBV23-1 and TRBJ2-7; D could derive from TRBD1 or TRBD2 (5 bases each). TRBV23-1 is sorted into the ORF group, with uncertain function. V lost 1 base and J lost 3, with 10 bases in between. The CDR3 runs 14 residues.

The CDR3 coding sequence is TGTGCCAGCAGAAATACGATAGGACAGAACAATCAGCCCCAGCATTTT. It encodes CASRNTIGQNNQPQHF. The chain links TRBV5-8 to TRBJ1-5; D is possibly TRBD1 (6 bases). V was cut by 5 bases and J by 3 bases, with 18 bases left in between. The V gene's germline CDR1 is SGHTS and CDR2 YDEGEE. The CDR3 consists of 16 residues.

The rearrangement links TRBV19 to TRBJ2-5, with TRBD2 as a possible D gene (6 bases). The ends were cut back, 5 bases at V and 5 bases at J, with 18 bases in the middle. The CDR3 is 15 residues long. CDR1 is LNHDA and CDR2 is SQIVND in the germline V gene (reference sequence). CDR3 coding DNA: TGTGCCAGTAGTCCGCGGGACTCACGATCCGAGACCCAGTACTTC. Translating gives CASSPRDSRSETQYF. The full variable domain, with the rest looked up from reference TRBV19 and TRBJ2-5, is DGGITQSPKYLFRKEGQNVTLSCEQNLNHDAMYWYRQDPGQGLRLIYYSQIVNDFQKGDIAEGYSVSREKKESFPLTVTSAQKNPTAFYLCASSPRDSRSETQYFGPGTRLLVL.

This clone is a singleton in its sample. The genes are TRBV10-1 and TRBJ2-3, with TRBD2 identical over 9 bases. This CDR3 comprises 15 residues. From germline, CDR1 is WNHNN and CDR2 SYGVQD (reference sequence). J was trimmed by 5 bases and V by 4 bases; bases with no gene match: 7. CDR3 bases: TGCGCCAGCAGTGGCGCGGGAGGGCTTAAAGATACGCAGTATTTT. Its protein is CASSGAGGLKDTQYF.

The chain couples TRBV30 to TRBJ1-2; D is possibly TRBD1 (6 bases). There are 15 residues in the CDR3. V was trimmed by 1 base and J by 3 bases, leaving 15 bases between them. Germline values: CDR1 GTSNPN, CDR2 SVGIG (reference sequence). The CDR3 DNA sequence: TGTGCCTGGAGTGCCCCCCCACAGGGCCACTATGGCTACACCTTC. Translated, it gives CAWSAPPQGHYGYTF.

The CDR3, as DNA: TGTGCCAGCAGTCGACAGGGGAGCTATGGCTACACCTTC. Translating gives CASSRQGSYGYTF. The rearrangement uses TRBV2 and TRBJ1-2; 8 nucleotides line up with TRBD1. V was clipped by 5 bases and J by 4 bases; unmatched bases: 3. This CDR3 spans 13 amino acids. The germline CDR1 and CDR2 sequences are SNHLY and FYNNEI.

The CDR3 is CSARAADTQYF. The CDR3 nucleotides read TGCAGTGCTAGGGCCGCAGATACGCAGTATTTT. The rearrangement links TRBV20-1 to TRBJ2-3, with D hard to call. V was shortened by 3 bases and J by 4 bases, with 5 bases between the two germline ends. This CDR3 contains 11 residues. Germline CDR1 is DFQATT and CDR2 is SNEGSKA (reference sequence).

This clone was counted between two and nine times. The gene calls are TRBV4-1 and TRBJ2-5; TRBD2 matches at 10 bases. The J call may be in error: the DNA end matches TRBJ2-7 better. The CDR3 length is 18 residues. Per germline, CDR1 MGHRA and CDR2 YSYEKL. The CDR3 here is CASSQTYSLAGATYEQYF. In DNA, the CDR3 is TGCGCCAGCAGCCAGACCTATTCTCTAGCGGGAGCCACCTACGAGCAGTACTTC.

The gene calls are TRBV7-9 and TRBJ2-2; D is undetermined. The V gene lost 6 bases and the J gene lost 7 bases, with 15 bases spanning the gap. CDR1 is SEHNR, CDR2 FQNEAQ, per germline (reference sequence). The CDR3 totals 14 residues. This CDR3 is CASRATNYGGELFF. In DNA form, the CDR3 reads TGTGCCAGCAGAGCCACTAATTACGGCGGGGAGCTGTTTTTT.

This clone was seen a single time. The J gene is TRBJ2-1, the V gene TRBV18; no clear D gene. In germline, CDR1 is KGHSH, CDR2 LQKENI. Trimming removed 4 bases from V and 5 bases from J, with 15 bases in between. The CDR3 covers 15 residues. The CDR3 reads CASSHSHSGNNEQFF. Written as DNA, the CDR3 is TGTGCCAGCTCACACAGCCACTCTGGAAACAATGAGCAGTTCTTC.

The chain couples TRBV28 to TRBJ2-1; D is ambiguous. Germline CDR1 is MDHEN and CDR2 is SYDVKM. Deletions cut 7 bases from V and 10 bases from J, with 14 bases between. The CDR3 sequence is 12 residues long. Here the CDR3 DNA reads TGTGCCAGCACCCCGCTTGGGCGGGAGCAGTTCTTC. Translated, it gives CASTPLGREQFF.

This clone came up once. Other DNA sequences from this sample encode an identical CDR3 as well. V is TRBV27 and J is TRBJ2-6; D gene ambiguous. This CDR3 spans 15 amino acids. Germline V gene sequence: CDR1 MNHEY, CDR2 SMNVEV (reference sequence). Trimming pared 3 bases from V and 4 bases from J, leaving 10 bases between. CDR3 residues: CASSFWGNGANVLTF. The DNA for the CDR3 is TGTGCCAGCAGTTTTTGGGGAAACGGGGCCAACGTCCTGACTTTC.

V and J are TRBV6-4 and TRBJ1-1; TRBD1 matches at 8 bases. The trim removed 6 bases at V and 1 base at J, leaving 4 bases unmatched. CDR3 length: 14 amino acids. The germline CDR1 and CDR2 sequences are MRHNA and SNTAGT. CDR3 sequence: CASRTGTGNTEAFF. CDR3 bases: TGTGCCAGCAGAACCGGGACAGGGAACACTGAAGCTTTCTTT.

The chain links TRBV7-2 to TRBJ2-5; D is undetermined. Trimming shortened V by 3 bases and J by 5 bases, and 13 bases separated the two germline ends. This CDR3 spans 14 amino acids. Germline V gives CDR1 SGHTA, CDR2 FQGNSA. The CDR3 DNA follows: TGTGCCAGCAGCTTTTATGGGCGGCCCGAGACCCAGTACTTC. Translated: CASSFYGRPETQYF.